The 28 T cell receptor beta chains below come from one sample, sequenced in a study of T cell responses to AZD1222 COVID-19 vaccine. TCRdb's table, derived via immunoSEQ multiplex PCR, lists solely in-frame clones and lacks some. The table includes 130,000 to 150,000 clones, roughly 89% detected once. The source was peripheral blood, collected on day 0 of AZD1222 vaccination. The receptors derive from an adult in good health.

This sequence joins TRBV6-1 and TRBJ1-5; TRBD1 matches at 9 bases. Trimming at V came to 3 bases and at J to 4 bases, leaving 4 bases not matched to a gene. This CDR3 region has 15 residues. Germline V gene lookup returns CDR1 MNHNS and CDR2 SASEGT. The CDR3 DNA reads as TGTGCCAGCAGTGAGTGGACAGGGGTAAATCAGCCCCAGCATTTT. Its protein is CASSEWTGVNQPQHF.

This chain uses TRBV7-3 with TRBJ2-2; tentatively, D is TRBD2 (5 bases). From germline, CDR1 is SGHTA and CDR2 FQGTGA. The CDR3 contains 14 residues. Trimming pared 4 bases from V and 6 bases from J, leaving 12 bases between. CDR3 in amino acids: CASSSRTLAGELFF. CDR3 DNA: TGTGCCAGCAGCTCTCGGACTCTGGCCGGGGAGCTGTTTTTT.

V and J are TRBV18 and TRBJ2-1; 8 nucleotides align to TRBD2. The CDR3 consists of 16 residues. Per the germline V gene, CDR1 is KGHSH and CDR2 is LQKENI. With 3 bases clipped from V and 4 bases from J, the junction kept 8 bases outside the gene matches. Here the CDR3 reads CASSPTGLGDYNEQFF. CDR3 nucleotide sequence: TGTGCCAGCTCACCGACGGGACTAGGGGATTACAATGAGCAGTTCTTC.

The J gene is TRBJ2-7, the V gene TRBV9, with 10 nucleotides matching TRBD2. The trim removed 2 bases at V and 5 bases at J, leaving 4 bases unmatched. There are 14 residues in the CDR3. Germline V gene sequence: CDR1 SGDLS, CDR2 YYNGEE. The CDR3 loop reads CASSVASGSNEQYF. CDR3 nucleotide sequence: TGTGCCAGCAGCGTGGCTAGCGGGAGCAACGAGCAGTACTTC.

The count of this clone is one. This chain connects TRBV24-1 to TRBJ2-5, with D possibly matching TRBD1 (5 bases). Trimming removed 0 bases from V and 2 bases from J, with 9 bases in between. CDR3 length: 15 amino acids. In germline, CDR1 is KGHDR, CDR2 SFDVKD. CDR3 region: CATSDLRGGQETQYF. CDR3 DNA: TGTGCCACCAGTGATTTGAGGGGTGGGCAAGAGACCCAGTACTTC.

This clone came up a few times. The chain couples TRBV5-6 to TRBJ1-2; D gene uncertain. Germline-derived CDR1 and CDR2 are SGHDT and YYEEEE. Trimming left V 0 bases short and J 4 bases short, with 10 bases between. This CDR3 is 14 amino acids long. The CDR3 spells CASSLEYLPYGYTF. The CDR3 region has the DNA TGTGCCAGCAGCTTGGAATACTTACCCTATGGCTACACCTTC.

This clone came up a few times. The chain links TRBV28 to TRBJ1-1; D is unresolved. Germline V gives CDR1 MDHEN, CDR2 SYDVKM. The CDR3 has 15 residues. The V end lost 1 base, the J end lost 1 base, and 10 bases lay between the germline ends. The CDR3 DNA reads as TGTGCCAGCAGTTTATTTGGGATATGGAACACTGAAGCTTTCTTT. Encoded protein: CASSLFGIWNTEAFF.

The V gene is TRBV19, the J gene TRBJ2-4; TRBD1 aligns across 10 bases. Germline-derived CDR1 and CDR2 are LNHDA and SQIVND (reference sequence). With 9 bases clipped from V and 5 bases from J, the junction kept 7 bases outside the gene matches. This CDR3 comprises 14 residues. CDR3 sequence: CASKSGTGENIQYF. The CDR3 nucleotides are TGTGCCAGCAAATCCGGGACAGGGGAAAACATTCAGTACTTC.

The chain recombines TRBV2 with TRBJ2-5; 7 bases align to TRBD1. With V trimmed by 6 bases and J by 5 bases, 6 bases remained unmatched. The CDR3 has 13 amino acids. From germline, CDR1 is SNHLY and CDR2 FYNNEI. The CDR3 DNA follows: TGTGCCAGCAGGAAGACAGGGCGGGAGACCCAGTACTTC. This sequence encodes CASRKTGRETQYF. The full variable domain, its missing parts supplied by reference TRBV2 and TRBJ2-5, is EPEVTQTPSHQVTQMGQEVILRCVPISNHLYFYWYRQILGQKVEFLVSFYNNEISEKSEIFDDQFSVERPDGSNFTLKIRSTKLEDSAMYFCASRKTGRETQYFGPGTRLLVL.

V usage is TRBV30 and J usage is TRBJ1-5, with D hard to call. The CDR3 spans 13 residues. Trimming removed 7 bases from V and 2 bases from J, with 12 bases in between. Germline CDR1 reads GTSNPN; CDR2 reads SVGIG (reference sequence). CDR3 coding DNA: TGTGCCTACAGACTACGCGGCAATCAGCCCCAGCATTTT. Amino acids: CAYRLRGNQPQHF.

CDR3 DNA: TGTGCCAGCAGTGAAATTCGGGGCTTTGGGAAAGCTTTCTTT. Translated: CASSEIRGFGKAFF. The V call is TRBV2, the J call TRBJ1-1; D possibly corresponds to TRBD1 (5 bases). The CDR3 has 14 amino acids. Germline loops: CDR1 SNHLY, CDR2 FYNNEI. V lost 2 bases to trimming and J lost 9 bases, with 16 bases between them.

The chain carries TRBV18 and TRBJ2-7; 7 positions agree with TRBD2. Germline loops: CDR1 KGHSH, CDR2 LQKENI. This CDR3 contains 15 residues. V was pared by 1 base and J by 2 bases, with 5 bases of the junction left unmatched. The CDR3 loop reads CASSPRLAGAYEQYF. The CDR3 nucleotides read TGTGCCAGCTCACCACGACTAGCTGGAGCCTACGAGCAGTACTTC.

Concerning this clone itself: This same CDR3 is encoded by further DNA sequences in the sample. CDR3 DNA sequence: TGTGCCAGCAGTTACCGGGACAGGGAGAATTCACCCCTCCACTTT. This sequence encodes CASSYRDRENSPLHF. This chain joins TRBV6-5 and TRBJ1-6, with 9 bases fitting TRBD1. There are 15 residues in the CDR3. Germline loops: CDR1 MNHEY, CDR2 SVGAGI. V lost 2 bases and J lost 7; bases outside the gene matches: 3.

The chain's CDR3 is CASSWPRTSGTRGTQYF. The DNA of the CDR3 is TGTGCCAGCAGTTGGCCCCGGACTAGCGGGACAAGAGGTACGCAGTATTTT. The chain has TRBV28 and TRBJ2-3; TRBD2 matches 12 bases. Germline V gives CDR1 MDHEN, CDR2 SYDVKM. V trimming: 4 bases; J trimming: 8 bases; junction bases outside the gene matches: 13. The length of the CDR3 is 17 residues.

J is TRBJ2-3 and V is TRBV6-1, with TRBD2 matching over 8 bases. Looked up from germline, CDR1 is MNHNS and CDR2 is SASEGT. There are 15 residues in the CDR3. The junction had 7 bases not matched to a gene; V was cut back by 2 bases and J by 6 bases. The CDR3 DNA sequence: TGTGCCAGCAGTGAATCAGCGGGAGAATGGGATACGCAGTATTTT. Its translation is CASSESAGEWDTQYF.

V usage is TRBV10-3 and J usage is TRBJ1-3; no definite D call. CDR1 and CDR2 (germline): ENHRY, SYGVKD. With 1 base removed from V and 6 bases from J, the gap between germline ends came to 13 bases. The CDR3 sequence is 15 residues long. CDR3 DNA: TGTGCCATCAGTGAGTTCCGGGGAAAGGAAAACACCATATATTTT. Protein sequence: CAISEFRGKENTIYF.

The J gene is TRBJ2-7, the V gene TRBV27, with 7 bases lining up with TRBD2. The CDR3 sequence is 15 residues long. Germline values: CDR1 MNHEY, CDR2 SMNVEV (reference sequence). J gave up 7 bases and V 2 bases, and 11 bases lay outside the gene matches. CDR3 loop: CASSLRREGLREQYF. The CDR3 coding sequence is TGTGCCAGCAGTTTAAGGAGGGAGGGCCTTCGGGAGCAGTACTTC.

The chain carries TRBV18 and TRBJ1-5, with D unclear. The CDR3 extends over 13 amino acids. Germline assignment: CDR1 KGHSH and CDR2 LQKENI. V was clipped by 3 bases and J by 4 bases, with 7 bases between them. CDR3: CASSPGPNQPQHF. In nucleotides, the CDR3 is TGTGCCAGCTCACCTGGGCCAAATCAGCCCCAGCATTTT.

V gene TRBV30 combines with J gene TRBJ1-1, with 8 bases lining up with TRBD1. Germline loops: CDR1 GTSNPN, CDR2 SVGIG (reference sequence). The CDR3 is 13 amino acids. Germline trimming cut 3 bases from V and 1 base from J; bases unmatched to any gene: 1. CDR3 sequence (DNA): TGTGCCTGGAGCGGACAGGGGAACACTGAAGCTTTCTTT. It codes for CAWSGQGNTEAFF.

The rearrangement links TRBV27 to TRBJ2-3, with 12 bases identical to TRBD2. The CDR3 length is 20 residues. The V gene's germline CDR1 is MNHEY and CDR2 SMNVEV (reference sequence). After removal of 3 bases from V and 3 bases from J, the junction contained 16 bases not matched to a gene. The CDR3 reads CASSFQGFTSGRKVTDTQYF. The CDR3 nucleotides read TGTGCCAGCAGTTTTCAAGGGTTTACTAGCGGGAGGAAGGTAACAGATACGCAGTATTTT.

The chain joins TRBV5-6 to TRBJ1-2, with D perhaps TRBD1 (6 bases). The CDR3 length is 16 residues. Germline loops: CDR1 SGHDT, CDR2 YYEEEE. The V and J ends lost 2 bases and 0 bases respectively, with 14 bases between them. This CDR3 reads CASSFIRGTTNYGYTF. CDR3 nucleotides: TGTGCCAGCAGCTTTATAAGGGGGACGACTAACTATGGCTACACCTTC. Variable domain in full (rest from reference TRBV5-6 and TRBJ1-2): DAGVTQSPTHLIKTRGQQVTLRCSPKSGHDTVSWYQQALGQGPQFIFQYYEEEERQRGNFPDRFSGHQFPNYSSELNVNALLLGDSALYLCASSFIRGTTNYGYTFGSGTRLTVV.

The chain combines TRBV5-4 with TRBJ2-3; 7 positions match TRBD2. CDR1 and CDR2 from the germline V gene are SGHNT and YYREEE (reference sequence). The CDR3 runs to 16 residues. The ends lost 1 base at V and 2 bases at J; junction bases unmatched: 7. In DNA, the CDR3 is TGTGCCAGCAGCTTGCATCGCGGGAGTTCCACAGATACGCAGTATTTT. The encoded protein is CASSLHRGSSTDTQYF. Complete variable domain (other parts from reference TRBV5-4 and TRBJ2-3): ETGVTQSPTHLIKTRGQQVTLRCSSQSGHNTVSWYQQALGQGPQFIFQYYREEENGRGNFPPRFSGLQFPNYSSELNVNALELDDSALYLCASSLHRGSSTDTQYFGPGTRLTVL.

V is TRBV10-1 and J is TRBJ2-2, with 14 bases identical to TRBD2. Trimming cost V 6 bases and J 6 bases; bases outside gene matches: 3. The V gene's germline CDR1 is WNHNN and CDR2 SYGVQD (reference sequence). This CDR3 contains 15 residues. The DNA for the CDR3 is TGCGCCAGCAGGGCGGGACTAGCGGGAGCCGGGGAGCTGTTTTTT. It encodes CASRAGLAGAGELFF.

The CDR3 loop is CASSFRADPYNEQFF. CDR3 coding DNA: TGTGCCAGCAGTTTTCGGGCCGACCCATACAATGAGCAGTTCTTC. This sequence joins TRBV27 and TRBJ2-1, with D unclear. Trimming took 3 bases from V and 4 from J, leaving 13 bases between them. The CDR3 sequence is 15 residues long. Germline V gene lookup returns CDR1 MNHEY and CDR2 SMNVEV (reference sequence).

The chain employs TRBV5-4 and TRBJ2-1; 11 bases line up with TRBD2. The CDR3 length is 15 residues. V trimming: 0 bases; J trimming: 6 bases; junction bases outside the gene matches: 2. Germline CDR1 SGHNT, CDR2 YYREEE (reference sequence). The CDR3 coding sequence is TGTGCCAGCAGCTTGGGTACTAGCGGGAGCAATGAGCAGTTCTTC. Its protein is CASSLGTSGSNEQFF.

This chain joins TRBV9 and TRBJ2-7, with D hard to call. The CDR3 is 13 amino acids. Looked up from germline, CDR1 is SGDLS and CDR2 is YYNGEE. V was shortened by 4 bases and J by 6 bases, with 14 bases between the two germline ends. CDR3 loop: CASSIGPTGEQYF. The CDR3 nucleotides are TGTGCCAGCAGCATTGGACCTACGGGCGAGCAGTACTTC.

The chain couples TRBV30 to TRBJ1-4, with a weak D call TRBD1 (5 bases). Germline lookup yields CDR1 GTSNPN and CDR2 SVGIG (reference sequence). The CDR3 has 13 amino acids. V lost 5 bases, J lost 3 bases, and 10 bases lay in between. The CDR3 loop reads CAWDQGANEKLFF. The CDR3 DNA reads TGTGCCTGGGATCAGGGAGCTAATGAAAAACTGTTTTTT.

The rearrangement links TRBV10-3 to TRBJ1-4, with 9 bases that match TRBD1. Germline trimming cut 3 bases from V and 7 bases from J; bases unmatched to any gene: 12. The CDR3 is 17 residues long. CDR1 and CDR2 from the germline V gene are ENHRY and SYGVKD. The CDR3 sequence is CAISDPYRDREGEKLFF. CDR3 in DNA: TGTGCCATCAGTGACCCATACCGGGACAGGGAAGGTGAAAAACTGTTTTTT.